The next 5 T cell receptor beta chains were all read from a single sample in a study of shared clonotypes between healthy human individuals. Profiled with immunoSEQ multiplex PCR; TCRdb holds only in-frame clones, not every one. Here the sample spans about 2.4 million clones, roughly 93% being singletons. The sequenced sample consisted of naive CD4+ T cells from PBMCs. The subset was: CD45RA+ positively selected. The receptors originated from a man aged 18 to 29 in good health. Some clones in this sample may be carry-over from other donors' samples.

The chain recombines TRBV27 with TRBJ2-7; D possibly matches TRBD1 or TRBD2 (6 bases each). The germline gives CDR1 MNHEY, CDR2 SMNVEV (reference sequence). Trimming shortened V by 3 bases and J by 4 bases, and 16 bases separated the two germline ends. The CDR3 loop spans 15 amino acids. CDR3 bases: TGTGCCAGCAGTTTCGTAACAGAAGGGGGGTACGAGCAGTACTTC. This gives the protein CASSFVTEGGYEQYF.

The chain combines TRBV5-1 with TRBJ2-7; D is perhaps TRBD1 or TRBD2 (5 bases each). Trimming took 0 bases from V and 0 from J, leaving 13 bases between them. The CDR3 has 16 amino acids. Looked up from germline, CDR1 is SGHRS and CDR2 is YFSETQ. The CDR3 DNA reads TGCGCCAGCAGCTTGGGACCGGGGCCTAGCTCCTACGAGCAGTACTTC. This encodes CASSLGPGPSSYEQYF.

The V and J genes are TRBV5-1 and TRBJ2-5, with 8 bases that match TRBD2. Germline CDR1 SGHRS, CDR2 YFSETQ. V lost 3 bases, J lost 2 bases, and 6 bases stayed unmatched. This CDR3 region has 15 residues. Written as DNA, the CDR3 is TGCGCCAGCAGCTCTGGACTAGCCCTACAAGAGACCCAGTACTTC. This translates into CASSSGLALQETQYF.

This rearrangement joins TRBV5-6 to TRBJ1-5; tentatively, D is TRBD1 (6 bases). The V end was cut by 2 bases, the J end by 0 bases, with 12 bases between. Germline assignment: CDR1 SGHDT and CDR2 YYEEEE. This CDR3 has 16 amino acids. The CDR3 sequence is CASSLRTVYSNQPQHF. The CDR3 nucleotides read TGTGCCAGCAGCTTAAGGACAGTTTATAGCAATCAGCCCCAGCATTTT.

V gene TRBV9 combines with J gene TRBJ1-1; 9 bases match TRBD1. There are 13 residues in the CDR3. With 4 bases clipped from V and 6 bases from J, the junction kept 4 bases outside the gene matches. Germline loops: CDR1 SGDLS, CDR2 YYNGEE. CDR3 DNA: TGTGCCAGCAGCCAGAGACAGGGGGCTGAAGCTTTCTTT. This gives the protein CASSQRQGAEAFF.